A single sample gave rise to the 20 T cell receptor beta chains below, sequenced in a study of cytomegalovirus exposure and HLA in healthy donors. The study ran its PCR with 60 Vbeta and 13 Jbeta primers. The data were produced by immunoSEQ multiplex PCR, yet TCRdb's version contains in-frame clones alone and is incomplete. The table includes more than 50,000 clones, less than 75% detected once. Sample: PBMCs. All receptors come from a woman aged 45-60 years in good health and CMV-seropositive.

The V and J genes are TRBV5-4 and TRBJ2-3; D is unclear. This CDR3 is 13 amino acids long. Germline V gene data show CDR1 as SGHNT and CDR2 as YYREEE (reference sequence). V lost 3 bases and J lost 3, with 8 bases in between. Here the CDR3 reads CASSSPTTDTQYF. The CDR3 region has the DNA TGTGCCAGCAGCTCCCCGACTACAGATACGCAGTATTTT.

The chain is built from TRBV28 and TRBJ2-2, with 8 bases lining up with TRBD1. This CDR3 is 14 amino acids long. Per the germline V gene, CDR1 is MDHEN and CDR2 is SYDVKM. V was pared by 3 bases and J by 3 bases, with 0 bases of the junction left unmatched. Here the CDR3 DNA reads TGTGCCAGCAGTTTGACAGGGGACACCGGGGAGCTGTTTTTT. This translates into CASSLTGDTGELFF.

Only one count was recorded for this clone. DNA for the CDR3: TGTGCCTGGAACCGAGCCTACGAGCAGTACTTC. This codes for CAWNRAYEQYF. The chain carries TRBV30 and TRBJ2-7, with D unclear. Trimming removed 4 bases at V and 2 bases at J, with 6 bases between. Germline V gene lookup returns CDR1 GTSNPN and CDR2 SVGIG (reference sequence). The CDR3 loop spans 11 amino acids.

The V call is TRBV7-8, the J call TRBJ1-4; no firm D call. The CDR3 runs 16 residues. Germline V lookup: CDR1 SGHVS, CDR2 FQNEAQ. Trimming removed 0 bases from V and 1 base from J, with 9 bases in between. The CDR3 is CASSLALGRTNEKLFF. As DNA, the CDR3 is TGTGCCAGCAGCTTAGCGTTGGGGAGAACTAATGAAAAACTGTTTTTT.

This clone came up a few times. The chain carries TRBV7-9 and TRBJ2-1; the D is unclear. V was cut by 5 bases and J by 3 bases, with 5 bases left in between. CDR3 size: 12 residues. CDR1 SEHNR and CDR2 FQNEAQ come from the germline V gene (reference sequence). The DNA of the CDR3 is TGTGCCAGCAGCCCCAACTACAATGAGCAGTTCTTC. This translates into CASSPNYNEQFF.

This clone has a single count. The rearrangement joins TRBV6-6 to TRBJ2-2; 8 positions agree with TRBD1. This CDR3 spans 15 amino acids. The junction had 7 bases not matched to a gene; V was cut back by 4 bases and J by 6 bases. Per the germline V gene, CDR1 is MNHNY and CDR2 is SVGAGI (reference sequence). CDR3 DNA sequence: TGTGCCAGCAGTTCCCAGGGGGCCACGGCCGGGGAGCTGTTTTTT. It translates to CASSSQGATAGELFF.

The rearrangement links TRBV2 to TRBJ1-4, with D possibly TRBD1 on 5 matching bases. This CDR3 is built from 14 residues. Deletions cut 6 bases from V and 8 bases from J, with 16 bases between. Germline CDR1 and CDR2: SNHLY and FYNNEI. This CDR3 reads CASSASGGSEKLFF. CDR3 DNA sequence: TGTGCCAGCAGCGCATCGGGGGGATCGGAAAAACTGTTTTTT.

V usage is TRBV28 and J usage is TRBJ1-4; 8 nucleotides agree with TRBD1. This CDR3 has 19 amino acids. Per germline, CDR1 MDHEN and CDR2 SYDVKM. The V and J ends lost 1 base and 4 bases, in that order; junction bases with no gene match: 14. CDR3 amino acids: CASSLSGQVLSWGNEKLFF. The CDR3 DNA reads as TGTGCCAGCAGTTTATCGGGACAGGTCCTTTCCTGGGGTAATGAAAAACTGTTTTTT.

V is TRBV5-1 and J is TRBJ2-2; possibly TRBD2 for D (5 bases). Trimming left V 0 bases short and J 7 bases short, with 10 bases between. The germline CDR1 and CDR2 sequences are SGHRS and YFSETQ. CDR3 length equals 14 residues. DNA of the CDR3: TGCGCCAGCAGCTTGGATCGGGGTAACGGGGAGCTGTTTTTT. Amino acid sequence: CASSLDRGNGELFF.

The DNA for the CDR3 is TGTGCTAGTGGCCCTGACAGGCTGCCTAACTATGGCTACACCTTC. As protein: CASGPDRLPNYGYTF. The chain employs TRBV12-5 and TRBJ1-2; weak D call: TRBD1 (6 bases). CDR3 size: 15 residues. Germline V gene lookup returns CDR1 LGHNT and CDR2 FRNRAP. Trimming removed 6 bases at V and 0 bases at J, with 14 bases between.

This chain connects TRBV19 to TRBJ2-1; TRBD2 matches at 8 bases. The CDR3 loop spans 16 amino acids. The V segment lost 7 bases and the J segment 6 bases; nucleotides outside the gene matches: 14. Germline CDR1 is LNHDA and CDR2 is SQIVND (reference sequence). The CDR3 protein is CASMRAGGLRGNEQFF. In nucleotides, the CDR3 is TGTGCCAGTATGCGGGCGGGGGGACTCAGGGGCAATGAGCAGTTCTTC. Drawing the rest from reference TRBV19 and TRBJ2-1, the complete variable domain is DGGITQSPKYLFRKEGQNVTLSCEQNLNHDAMYWYRQDPGQGLRLIYYSQIVNDFQKGDIAEGYSVSREKKESFPLTVTSAQKNPTAFYLCASMRAGGLRGNEQFFGPGTRLTVL.

V and J are TRBV2 and TRBJ2-2; possible D gene TRBD2, 5 bases. Per germline, CDR1 SNHLY and CDR2 FYNNEI. CDR3 length: 15 residues. V was shortened by 7 bases and J by 4 bases, with 16 bases between the two germline ends. The CDR3 DNA reads TGTGCCAGCACTTTCTCGAGGGCGGGCACCGGGGAGCTGTTTTTT. Protein: CASTFSRAGTGELFF.

This clone was observed a handful of times. The chain has TRBV5-1 and TRBJ1-1; D gene uncertain. V lost 0 bases and J 8 bases, leaving 11 bases between the germline ends. CDR3 length equals 13 residues. Germline-derived CDR1 and CDR2 are SGHRS and YFSETQ. DNA for the CDR3: TGCGCCAGCAGCTTGGGTTCCGGGTTGGAAGCTTTCTTT. It yields the protein CASSLGSGLEAFF.

The DNA for the CDR3 is TGTGCCAGCAGCTTCAGGGTGGCTAATGAAAAACTGTTTTTT. Its translation is CASSFRVANEKLFF. The chain has TRBV7-8 and TRBJ1-4; possible D gene TRBD1, 5 bases. Per the germline V gene, CDR1 is SGHVS and CDR2 is FQNEAQ. The CDR3 extends over 14 amino acids. Trimming shortened V by 3 bases and J by 3 bases, and 8 bases separated the two germline ends.

This sequence joins TRBV6-5 and TRBJ2-7; 9 positions agree with TRBD1. Per the germline V gene, CDR1 is MNHEY and CDR2 is SVGAGI. The CDR3 consists of 16 residues. Losses at the gene ends were 2 bases for V and 2 bases for J; bases not matched to a gene: 7. CDR3 DNA sequence: TGTGCCAGCAGTTACGATACTGGACAGGGGACCTACGAGCAGTACTTC. Amino acid sequence: CASSYDTGQGTYEQYF.

J is TRBJ1-6 and V is TRBV4-3; TRBD1 matches 8 bases. The V gene end was trimmed by 1 base and the J gene end by 6 bases; junction bases not matched to a gene: 5. Germline lookup yields CDR1 LGHNA and CDR2 YSLEER. The CDR3 is 16 residues long. CDR3 coding DNA: TGCGCCAGCAGCCAAGGGACAGGGCTTCGTAATTCACCCCTCCACTTT. It encodes CASSQGTGLRNSPLHF.

The chain employs TRBV11-2 and TRBJ2-1; TRBD2 aligns across 8 bases. Germline lookup yields CDR1 SGHAT and CDR2 FQNNGV. J was trimmed by 8 bases and V by 1 base; bases with no gene match: 7. The CDR3 spans 15 residues. CDR3 nucleotide sequence: TGTGCCAGCAGCTTAGGTCACGGGAGGGCCTATGAGCAGTTCTTC. It yields the protein CASSLGHGRAYEQFF. Filled out from reference TRBV11-2 and TRBJ2-1, the complete variable domain reads EAGVAQSPRYKIIEKRQSVAFWCNPISGHATLYWYQQILGQGPKLLIQFQNNGVVDDSQLPKDRFSAERLKGVDSTLKIQPAKLEDSAVYLCASSLGHGRAYEQFFGPGTRLTVL.

The DNA of the CDR3 is TGTGCCAGCAGCTTTGGAAGCGGAACCTACGAGCAGTACTTC. Protein sequence: CASSFGSGTYEQYF. The genes are TRBV7-2 and TRBJ2-7; a weak D match, TRBD2 (5 bases). Trimming stripped 3 bases from V and 2 bases from J, with 11 bases between. Germline CDR1 SGHTA, CDR2 FQGNSA. CDR3 length equals 14 residues. The full variable domain, its missing parts supplied by reference TRBV7-2 and TRBJ2-7, is GAGVSQSPSNKVTEKGKDVELRCDPISGHTALYWYRQSLGQGLEFLIYFQGNSAPDKSGLPSDRFSAERTGGSVSTLTIQRTQQEDSAVYLCASSFGSGTYEQYFGPGTRLTVT.

The rearrangement joins TRBV5-1 to TRBJ2-1; a possible D gene is TRBD1 (6 bases). Germline assignment: CDR1 SGHRS and CDR2 YFSETQ. V was shortened by 4 bases and J by 14 bases, with 16 bases between the two germline ends. The CDR3 extends over 12 amino acids. Here the CDR3 DNA reads TGCGCCAGCAGCCTCTCGCCAGGGGATGAGTTCTTC. This translates into CASSLSPGDEFF.

The chain has TRBV7-8 and TRBJ1-5, with TRBD1 as a possible D gene (6 bases). The V gene lost 3 bases and the J gene lost 6 bases, with 12 bases spanning the gap. This CDR3 region has 14 residues. Germline values: CDR1 SGHVS, CDR2 FQNEAQ. Here the CDR3 DNA reads TGTGCCAGCAGCTTTCGGGGGGCGGCTCAGCCCCAGCATTTT. Encoded protein: CASSFRGAAQPQHF.